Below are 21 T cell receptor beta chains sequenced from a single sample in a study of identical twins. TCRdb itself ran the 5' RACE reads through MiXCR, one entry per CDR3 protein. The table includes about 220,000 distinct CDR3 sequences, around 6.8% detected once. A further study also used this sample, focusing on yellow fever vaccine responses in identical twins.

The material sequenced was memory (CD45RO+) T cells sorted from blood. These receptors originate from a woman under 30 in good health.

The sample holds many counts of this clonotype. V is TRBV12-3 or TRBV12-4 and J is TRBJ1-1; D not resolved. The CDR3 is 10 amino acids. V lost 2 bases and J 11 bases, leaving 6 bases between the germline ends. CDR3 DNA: TGTGCCAGCAGTTTAACCGTTGCTTTCTTT. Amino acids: CASSLTVAFF.

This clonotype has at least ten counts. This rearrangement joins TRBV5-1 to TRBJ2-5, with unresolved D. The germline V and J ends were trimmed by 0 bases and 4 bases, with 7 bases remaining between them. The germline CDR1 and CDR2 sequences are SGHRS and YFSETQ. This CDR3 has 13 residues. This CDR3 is CASSLDSGETQYF. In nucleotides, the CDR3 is TGCGCCAGCAGCTTGGATTCAGGAGAGACCCAGTACTTC.

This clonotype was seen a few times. DNA of the CDR3: TGTGCCAGCGGCGGGAGAGGGAGGACAGATACGCAGTATTTT. Protein product: CASGGRGRTDTQYF. The chain combines TRBV7-2 with TRBJ2-3, with TRBD2 matching over 7 bases. CDR3 length: 14 residues. The germline CDR1 and CDR2 sequences are SGHTA and FQGNSA. Trimming took 8 bases from V and 3 from J; bases not matched to a gene: 8.

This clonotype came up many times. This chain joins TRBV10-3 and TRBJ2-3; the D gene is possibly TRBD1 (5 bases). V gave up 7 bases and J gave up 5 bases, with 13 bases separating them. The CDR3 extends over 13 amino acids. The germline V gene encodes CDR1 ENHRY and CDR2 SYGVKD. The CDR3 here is CAINRQTQDTQYF. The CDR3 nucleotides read TGTGCCATCAACAGACAGACCCAAGATACGCAGTATTTT.

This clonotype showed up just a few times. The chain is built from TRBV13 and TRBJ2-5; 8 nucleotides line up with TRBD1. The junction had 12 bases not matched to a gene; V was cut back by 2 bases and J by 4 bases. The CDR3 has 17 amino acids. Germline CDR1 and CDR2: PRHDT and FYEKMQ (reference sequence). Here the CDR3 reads CASSLKRTGMRVETQYF. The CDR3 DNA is TGTGCCAGCAGCTTAAAAAGGACAGGGATGAGGGTAGAGACCCAGTACTTC.

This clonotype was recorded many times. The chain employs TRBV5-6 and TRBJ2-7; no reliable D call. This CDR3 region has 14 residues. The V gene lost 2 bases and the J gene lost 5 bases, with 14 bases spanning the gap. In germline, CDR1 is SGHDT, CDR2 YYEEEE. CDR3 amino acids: CASSFIALSHEQYF. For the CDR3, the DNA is TGTGCCAGCAGCTTTATTGCCTTATCTCACGAGCAGTACTTC. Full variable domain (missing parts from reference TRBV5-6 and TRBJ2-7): DAGVTQSPTHLIKTRGQQVTLRCSPKSGHDTVSWYQQALGQGPQFIFQYYEEEERQRGNFPDRFSGHQFPNYSSELNVNALLLGDSALYLCASSFIALSHEQYFGPGTRLTVT.

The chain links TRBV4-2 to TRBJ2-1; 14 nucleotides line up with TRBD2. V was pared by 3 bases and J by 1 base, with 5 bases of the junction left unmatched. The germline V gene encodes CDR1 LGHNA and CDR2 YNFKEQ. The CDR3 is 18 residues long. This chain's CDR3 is CASSHGLAGGLSYNEQFF. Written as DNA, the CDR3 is TGTGCCAGCAGCCACGGACTAGCGGGGGGCTTATCCTACAATGAGCAGTTCTTC.

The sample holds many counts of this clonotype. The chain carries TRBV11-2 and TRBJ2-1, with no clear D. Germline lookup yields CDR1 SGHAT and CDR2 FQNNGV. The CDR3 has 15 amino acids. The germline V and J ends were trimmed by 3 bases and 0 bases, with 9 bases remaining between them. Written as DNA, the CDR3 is TGTGCCAGCAGCTTCTCGGCTAGCTCCTACAATGAGCAGTTCTTC. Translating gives CASSFSASSYNEQFF.

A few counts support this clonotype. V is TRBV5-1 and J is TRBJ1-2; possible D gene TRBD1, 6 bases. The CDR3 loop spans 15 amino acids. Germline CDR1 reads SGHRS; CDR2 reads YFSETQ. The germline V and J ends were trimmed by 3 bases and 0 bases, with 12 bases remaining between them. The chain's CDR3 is CASSYGQKANYGYTF. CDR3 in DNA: TGCGCCAGCAGCTACGGACAGAAGGCTAACTATGGCTACACCTTC.

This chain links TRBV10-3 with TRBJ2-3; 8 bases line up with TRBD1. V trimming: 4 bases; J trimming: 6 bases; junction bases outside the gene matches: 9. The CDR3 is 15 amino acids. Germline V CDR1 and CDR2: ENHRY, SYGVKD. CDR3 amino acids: CAISAPGQAADTQYF. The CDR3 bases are TGTGCCATCAGTGCGCCGGGACAGGCAGCCGATACGCAGTATTTT.

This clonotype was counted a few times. The CDR3 bases are TGTGCCAGCAGCCCACGGGGGGGTATAGCGGGGCCCGGCTACAATGAGCAGTTCTTC. Translation: CASSPRGGIAGPGYNEQFF. The chain is built from TRBV11-2 and TRBJ2-1; 8 nucleotides line up with TRBD2. The V and J ends lost 5 bases and 3 bases, in that order; junction bases with no gene match: 18. This CDR3 is built from 19 residues. Looked up from germline, CDR1 is SGHAT and CDR2 is FQNNGV.

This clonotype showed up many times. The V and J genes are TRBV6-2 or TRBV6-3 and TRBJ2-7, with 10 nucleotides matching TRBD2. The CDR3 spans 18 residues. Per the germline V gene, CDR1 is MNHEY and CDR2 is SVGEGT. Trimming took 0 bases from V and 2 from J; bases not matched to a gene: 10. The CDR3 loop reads CASSYSRLAGADTYEQYF. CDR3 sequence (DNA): TGTGCCAGCAGTTACTCGAGACTAGCGGGCGCTGATACCTACGAGCAGTACTTC.

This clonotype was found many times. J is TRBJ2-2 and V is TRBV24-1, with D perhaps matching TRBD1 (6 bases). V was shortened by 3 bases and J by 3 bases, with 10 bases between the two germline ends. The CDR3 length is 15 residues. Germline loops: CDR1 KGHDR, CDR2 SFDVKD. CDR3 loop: CATSDTGYHTGELFF. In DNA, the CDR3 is TGTGCCACCAGTGATACAGGGTATCACACCGGGGAGCTGTTTTTT.

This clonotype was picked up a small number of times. The CDR3 here is CASSQVAGEWNEQFF. For the CDR3, the DNA is TGTGCCAGCAGCCAAGTAGCGGGAGAATGGAATGAGCAGTTCTTC. J is TRBJ2-1 and V is TRBV3-1, with 9 bases identical to TRBD2. V was clipped by 1 base and J by 7 bases; unmatched bases: 5. CDR3 size: 15 residues. The germline V gene encodes CDR1 LGHDT and CDR2 YNNKEL (reference sequence).

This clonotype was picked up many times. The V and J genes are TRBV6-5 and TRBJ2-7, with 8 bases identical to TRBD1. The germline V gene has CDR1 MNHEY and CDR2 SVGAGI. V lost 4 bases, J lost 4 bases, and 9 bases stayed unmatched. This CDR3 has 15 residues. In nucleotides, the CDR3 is TGTGCCAGCAGTTCCCGACAGGGGAATAAGTACGAGCAGTACTTC. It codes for CASSSRQGNKYEQYF.

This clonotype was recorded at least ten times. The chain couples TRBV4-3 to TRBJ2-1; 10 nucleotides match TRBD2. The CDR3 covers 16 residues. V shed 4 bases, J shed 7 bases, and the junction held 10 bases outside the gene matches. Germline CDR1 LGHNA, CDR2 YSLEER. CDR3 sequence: CASSRFLAGEGNEQFF. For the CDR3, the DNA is TGCGCCAGCAGCCGCTTTCTAGCGGGAGAGGGAAATGAGCAGTTCTTC.

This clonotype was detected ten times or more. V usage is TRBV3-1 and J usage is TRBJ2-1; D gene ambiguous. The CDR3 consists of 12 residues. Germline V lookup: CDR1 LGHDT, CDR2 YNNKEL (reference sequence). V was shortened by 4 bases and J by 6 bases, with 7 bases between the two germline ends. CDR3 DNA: TGTGCCAGCAGCCCTTTTACCAATGAGCAGTTCTTC. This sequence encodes CASSPFTNEQFF.

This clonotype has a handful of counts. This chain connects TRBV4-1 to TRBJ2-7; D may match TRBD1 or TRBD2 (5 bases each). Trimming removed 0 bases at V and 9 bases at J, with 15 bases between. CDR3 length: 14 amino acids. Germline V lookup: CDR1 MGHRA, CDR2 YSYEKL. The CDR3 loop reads CASSQDGGPPGQYF. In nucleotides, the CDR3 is TGCGCCAGCAGCCAAGATGGGGGACCGCCTGGGCAGTACTTC.

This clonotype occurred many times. CDR3 in amino acids: CASSPSGGPSREQYF. The CDR3 nucleotides read TGTGCCAGCAGTCCTAGCGGGGGGCCCTCTCGGGAGCAGTACTTC. The genes are TRBV6-1 and TRBJ2-7; TRBD2 agrees at 11 bases. Trimming cost V 5 bases and J 7 bases; bases outside gene matches: 10. In germline, CDR1 is MNHNS, CDR2 SASEGT. This CDR3 is built from 15 residues.

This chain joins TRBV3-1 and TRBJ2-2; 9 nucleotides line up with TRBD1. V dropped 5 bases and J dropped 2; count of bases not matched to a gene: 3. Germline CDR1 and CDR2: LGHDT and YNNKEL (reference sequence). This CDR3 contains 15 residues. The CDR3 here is CASSYRGQNTGELFF. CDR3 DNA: TGTGCCAGCAGCTACAGGGGGCAAAACACCGGGGAGCTGTTTTTT.

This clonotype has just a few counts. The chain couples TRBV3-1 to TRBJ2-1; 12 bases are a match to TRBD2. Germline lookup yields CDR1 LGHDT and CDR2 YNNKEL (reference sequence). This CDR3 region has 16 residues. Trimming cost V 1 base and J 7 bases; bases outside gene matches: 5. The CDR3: CASSQVGLAGWNEQFF. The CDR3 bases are TGTGCCAGCAGCCAAGTTGGACTAGCGGGATGGAATGAGCAGTTCTTC.